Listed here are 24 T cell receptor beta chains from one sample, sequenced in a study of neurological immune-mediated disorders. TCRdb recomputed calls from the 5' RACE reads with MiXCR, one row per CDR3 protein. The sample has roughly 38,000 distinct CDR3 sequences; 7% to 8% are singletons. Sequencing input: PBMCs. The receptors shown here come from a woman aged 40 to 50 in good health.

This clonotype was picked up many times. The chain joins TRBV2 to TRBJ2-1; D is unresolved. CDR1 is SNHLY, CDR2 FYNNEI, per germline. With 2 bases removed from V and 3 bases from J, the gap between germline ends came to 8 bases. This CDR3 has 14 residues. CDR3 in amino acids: CASSELTRYNEQFF. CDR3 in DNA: TGTGCCAGCAGTGAATTAACTCGCTACAATGAGCAGTTCTTC.

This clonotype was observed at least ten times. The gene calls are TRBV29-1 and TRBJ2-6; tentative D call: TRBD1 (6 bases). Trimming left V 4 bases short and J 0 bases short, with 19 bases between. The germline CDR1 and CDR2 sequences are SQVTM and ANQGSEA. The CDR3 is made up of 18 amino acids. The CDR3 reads CSVGGVRGGLSGANVLTF. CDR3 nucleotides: TGCAGCGTTGGGGGTGTTAGAGGGGGTCTCTCTGGGGCCAACGTCCTGACTTTC.

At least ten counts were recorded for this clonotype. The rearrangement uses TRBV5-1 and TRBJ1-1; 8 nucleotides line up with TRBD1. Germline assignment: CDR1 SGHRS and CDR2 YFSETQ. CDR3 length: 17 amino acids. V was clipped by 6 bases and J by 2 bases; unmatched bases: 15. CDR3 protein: CASTFHPPGQANTEAFF. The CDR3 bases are TGCGCCAGCACCTTCCACCCTCCGGGACAGGCTAACACTGAAGCTTTCTTT. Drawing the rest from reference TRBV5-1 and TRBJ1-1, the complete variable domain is KAGVTQTPRYLIKTRGQQVTLSCSPISGHRSVSWYQQTPGQGLQFLFEYFSETQRNKGNFPGRFSGRQFSNSRSEMNVSTLELGDSALYLCASTFHPPGQANTEAFFGQGTRLTVV.

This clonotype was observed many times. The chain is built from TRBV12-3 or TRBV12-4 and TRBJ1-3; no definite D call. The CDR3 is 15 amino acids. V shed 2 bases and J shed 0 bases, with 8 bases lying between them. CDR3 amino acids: CASSLWQSSGNTIYF. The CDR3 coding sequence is TGTGCCAGCAGTTTATGGCAAAGCTCTGGAAACACCATATATTTT.

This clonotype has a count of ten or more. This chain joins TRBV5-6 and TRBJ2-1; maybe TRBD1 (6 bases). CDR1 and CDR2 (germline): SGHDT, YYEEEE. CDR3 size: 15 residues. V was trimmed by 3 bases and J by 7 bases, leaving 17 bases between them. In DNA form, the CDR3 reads TGTGCCAGCAGCTACTTGACAGGATCGATAAATGAGCAGTTCTTC. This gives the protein CASSYLTGSINEQFF.

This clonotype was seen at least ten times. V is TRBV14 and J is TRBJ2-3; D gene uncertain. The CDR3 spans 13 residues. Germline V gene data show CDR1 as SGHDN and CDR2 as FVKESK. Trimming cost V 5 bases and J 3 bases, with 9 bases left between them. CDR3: CASSYHWTDTQYF. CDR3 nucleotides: TGTGCCAGCAGCTATCACTGGACAGATACGCAGTATTTT.

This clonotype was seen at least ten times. CDR3 sequence reads: CASSQLQGGEKLFF. The CDR3 nucleotides are TGCGCCAGCAGCCAGCTACAGGGAGGAGAAAAACTGTTTTTT. The chain carries TRBV4-1 and TRBJ1-4; tentatively, D is TRBD1 (6 bases). The germline CDR1 and CDR2 sequences are MGHRA and YSYEKL. The CDR3 is 14 residues long. The V end lost 3 bases, the J end lost 8 bases, and 13 bases lay between the germline ends.

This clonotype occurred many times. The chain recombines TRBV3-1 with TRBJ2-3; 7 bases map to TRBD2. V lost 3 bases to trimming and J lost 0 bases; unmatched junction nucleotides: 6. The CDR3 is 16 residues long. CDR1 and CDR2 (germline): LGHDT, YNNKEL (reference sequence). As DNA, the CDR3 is TGTGCCAGCAGCCAGAGGGGCGGGGGAAGCACAGATACGCAGTATTTT. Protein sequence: CASSQRGGGSTDTQYF.

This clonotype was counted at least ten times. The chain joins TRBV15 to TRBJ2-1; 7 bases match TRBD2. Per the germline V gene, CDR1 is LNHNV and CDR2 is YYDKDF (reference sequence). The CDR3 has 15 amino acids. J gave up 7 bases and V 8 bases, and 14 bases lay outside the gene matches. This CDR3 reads CATRGSGSRSNEQFF. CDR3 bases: TGTGCCACCCGCGGGAGCGGGTCAAGATCGAATGAGCAGTTCTTC.

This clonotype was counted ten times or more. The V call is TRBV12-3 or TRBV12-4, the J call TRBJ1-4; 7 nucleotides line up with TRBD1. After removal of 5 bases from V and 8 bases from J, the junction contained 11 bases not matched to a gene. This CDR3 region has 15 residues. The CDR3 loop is CASSTGTGDKEKLFF. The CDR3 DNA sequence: TGTGCCAGCAGTACCGGTACAGGGGACAAGGAAAAACTGTTTTTT.

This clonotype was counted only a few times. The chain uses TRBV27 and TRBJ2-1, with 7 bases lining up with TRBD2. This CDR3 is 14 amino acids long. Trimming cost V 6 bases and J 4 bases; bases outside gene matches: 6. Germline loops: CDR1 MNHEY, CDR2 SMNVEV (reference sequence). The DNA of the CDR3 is TGTGCCAGCAGGCCAGTGGGAGGGTACAATGAGCAGTTCTTC. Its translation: CASRPVGGYNEQFF.

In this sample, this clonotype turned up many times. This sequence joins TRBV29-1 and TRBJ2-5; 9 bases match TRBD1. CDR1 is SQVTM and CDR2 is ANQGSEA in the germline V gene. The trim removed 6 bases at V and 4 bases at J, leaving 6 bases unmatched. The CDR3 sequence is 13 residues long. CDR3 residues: CSVITGGLETQYF. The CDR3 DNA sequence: TGCAGCGTAATTACAGGGGGCCTAGAGACCCAGTACTTC.

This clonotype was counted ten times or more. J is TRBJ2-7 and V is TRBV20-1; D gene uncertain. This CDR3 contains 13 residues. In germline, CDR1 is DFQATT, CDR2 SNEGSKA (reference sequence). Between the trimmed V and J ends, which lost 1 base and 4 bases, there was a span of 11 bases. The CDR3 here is CSARVGRRYEQYF. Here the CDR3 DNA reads TGCAGTGCTAGAGTTGGGCGAAGGTACGAGCAGTACTTC.

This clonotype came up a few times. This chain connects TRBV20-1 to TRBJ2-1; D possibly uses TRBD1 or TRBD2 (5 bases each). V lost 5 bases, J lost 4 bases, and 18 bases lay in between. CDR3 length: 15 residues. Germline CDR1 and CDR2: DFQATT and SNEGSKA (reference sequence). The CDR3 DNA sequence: TGCAGTGCTCCCTCGGGACCCCGAGGATACAATGAGCAGTTCTTC. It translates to CSAPSGPRGYNEQFF.

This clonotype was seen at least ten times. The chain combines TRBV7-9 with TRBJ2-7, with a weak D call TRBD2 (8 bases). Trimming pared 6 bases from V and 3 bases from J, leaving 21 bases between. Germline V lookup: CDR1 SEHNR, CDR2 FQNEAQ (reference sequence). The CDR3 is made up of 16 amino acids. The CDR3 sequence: CASSLAGRQGDYEQYF. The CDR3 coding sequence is TGTGCCAGCAGTCTAGCGGGCCGGCAGGGGGACTACGAGCAGTACTTC.

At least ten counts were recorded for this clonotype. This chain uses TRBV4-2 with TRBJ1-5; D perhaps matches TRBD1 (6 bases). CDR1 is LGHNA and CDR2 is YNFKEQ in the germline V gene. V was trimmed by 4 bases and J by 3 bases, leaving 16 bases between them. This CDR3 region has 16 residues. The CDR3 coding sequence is TGTGCCAGCAGCCCCAGGGGAATGGAGTTCAATCAGCCCCAGCATTTT. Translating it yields CASSPRGMEFNQPQHF.

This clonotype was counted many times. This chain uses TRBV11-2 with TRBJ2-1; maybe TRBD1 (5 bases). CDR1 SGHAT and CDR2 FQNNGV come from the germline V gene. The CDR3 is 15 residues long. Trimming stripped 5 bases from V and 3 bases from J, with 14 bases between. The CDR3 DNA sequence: TGTGCCAGCAGCCCTGGGCAGGGCATCTACAATGAGCAGTTCTTC. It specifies CASSPGQGIYNEQFF.

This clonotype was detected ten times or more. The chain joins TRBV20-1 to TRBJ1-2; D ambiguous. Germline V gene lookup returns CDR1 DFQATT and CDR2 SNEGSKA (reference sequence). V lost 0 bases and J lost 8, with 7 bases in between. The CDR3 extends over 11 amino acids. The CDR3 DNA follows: TGCAGTGCTAGAGATCTCAGAGGCTACACCTTC. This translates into CSARDLRGYTF.

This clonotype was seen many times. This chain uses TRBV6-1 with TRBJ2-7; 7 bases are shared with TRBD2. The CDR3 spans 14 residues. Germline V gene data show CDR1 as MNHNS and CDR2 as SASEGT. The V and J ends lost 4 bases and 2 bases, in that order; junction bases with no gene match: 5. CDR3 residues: CASSARGTTYEQYF. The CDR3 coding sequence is TGTGCCAGCAGTGCCCGCGGGACTACCTACGAGCAGTACTTC.

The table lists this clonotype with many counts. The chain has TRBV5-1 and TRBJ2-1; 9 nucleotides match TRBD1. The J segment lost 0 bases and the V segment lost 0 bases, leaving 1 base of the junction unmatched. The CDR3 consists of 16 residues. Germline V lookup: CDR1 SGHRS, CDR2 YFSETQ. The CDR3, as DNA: TGCGCCAGCAGCTTGGGACAGGGGGTCTCCTACAATGAGCAGTTCTTC. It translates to CASSLGQGVSYNEQFF.

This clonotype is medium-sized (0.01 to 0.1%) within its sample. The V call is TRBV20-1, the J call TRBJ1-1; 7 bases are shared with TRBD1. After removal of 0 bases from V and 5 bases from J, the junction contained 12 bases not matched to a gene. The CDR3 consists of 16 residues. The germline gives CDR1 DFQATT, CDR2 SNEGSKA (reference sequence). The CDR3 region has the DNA TGCAGTGCTAGAGAGGATTACGGACAGGAGAAGACTGAAGCTTTCTTT. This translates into CSAREDYGQEKTEAFF.

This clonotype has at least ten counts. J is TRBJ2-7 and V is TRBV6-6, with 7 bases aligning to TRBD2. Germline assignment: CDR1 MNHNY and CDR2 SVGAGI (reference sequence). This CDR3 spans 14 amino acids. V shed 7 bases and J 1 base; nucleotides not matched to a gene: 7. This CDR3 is CASTGLAVSYEQYF. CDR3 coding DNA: TGTGCCAGCACTGGGCTAGCGGTTTCCTACGAGCAGTACTTC.

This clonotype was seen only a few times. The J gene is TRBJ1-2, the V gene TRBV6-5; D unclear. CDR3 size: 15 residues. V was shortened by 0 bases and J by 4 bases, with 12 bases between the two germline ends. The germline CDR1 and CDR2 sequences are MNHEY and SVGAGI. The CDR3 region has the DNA TGTGCCAGCAGTTACTCGGCTACCGACCGCTATGGCTACACCTTC. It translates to CASSYSATDRYGYTF.

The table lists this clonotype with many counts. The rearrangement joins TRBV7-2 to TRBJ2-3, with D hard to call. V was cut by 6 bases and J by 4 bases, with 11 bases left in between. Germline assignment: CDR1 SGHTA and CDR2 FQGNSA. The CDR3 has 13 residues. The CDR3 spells CASSSYGPDTQYF. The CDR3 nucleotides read TGTGCCAGCAGTTCCTACGGGCCAGATACGCAGTATTTT.